A single T cell receptor (beta chain) is shown here with its context. V shed 6 bases and J 8 bases; nucleotides not matched to a gene: 10. Germline CDR1 reads LNHDA; CDR2 reads SQIVND (reference sequence). This CDR3 comprises 15 residues. The time point here: after neoadjuvant nivolumab, at surgical resection. This specimen comes from a study of neoadjuvant anti-PD-1 for oral cavity cancer. Measured with immunoSEQ multiplex PCR; TCRdb has only the in-frame clones, and not every one. Here the sample spans around 5,000 clones, around three fifths being singletons. V usage is TRBV19 and J usage is TRBJ1-4; 9 bases fit TRBD1. The receptor was derived from a person between 40 and 85 years old with oral cavity squamous cell carcinoma. Specimen: tumor tissue, collected after nivolumab (anti-PD-1) treatment. CDR3 sequence (DNA): TGTGCCAGTAGGTCACGGACAGGGGAGGGAGAAAAACTGTTTTTT. Its translation is CASRSRTGEGEKLFF.